This T cell receptor (beta chain) was recorded in a study of blood T cells in healthy people across ages. The V and J ends lost 2 bases and 8 bases, in that order; junction bases with no gene match: 5. CDR3 length equals 12 residues. CDR1 is SQVTM and CDR2 is ANQGSEA in the germline V gene. This clonotype occurred once. Together with a sample-barcoded 5' primer, a J-beta primer mix was included in a second PCR lasting about 6 to 11 cycles. TCRdb called the 5' RACE reads again in MiXCR, with one record for every CDR3 protein. The data show 1.5 million or so distinct CDR3 sequences, about 40% seen once.

The sample consisted of blood. This sequence joins TRBV29-1 and TRBJ1-2, with 7 bases fitting TRBD1. This sequence originates from a woman aged 18-35 years in good health. CDR3 coding DNA: TGCAGCGTTGAAAGGGGGCGCGAGGGCTACACCTTC. Amino acid sequence: CSVERGREGYTF.